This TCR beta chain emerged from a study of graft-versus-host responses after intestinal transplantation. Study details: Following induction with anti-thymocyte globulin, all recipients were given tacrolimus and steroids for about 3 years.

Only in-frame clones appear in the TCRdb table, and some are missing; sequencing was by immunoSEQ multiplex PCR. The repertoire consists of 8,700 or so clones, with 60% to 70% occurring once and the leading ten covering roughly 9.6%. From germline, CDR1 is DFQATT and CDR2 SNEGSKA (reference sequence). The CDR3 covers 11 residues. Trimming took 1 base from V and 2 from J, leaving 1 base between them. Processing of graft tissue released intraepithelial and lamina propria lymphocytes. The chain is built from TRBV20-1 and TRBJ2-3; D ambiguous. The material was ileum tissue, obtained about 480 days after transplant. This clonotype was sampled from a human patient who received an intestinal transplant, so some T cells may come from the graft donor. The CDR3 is CSARATDTQYF. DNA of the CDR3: TGCAGTGCTAGAGCCACAGATACGCAGTATTTT.